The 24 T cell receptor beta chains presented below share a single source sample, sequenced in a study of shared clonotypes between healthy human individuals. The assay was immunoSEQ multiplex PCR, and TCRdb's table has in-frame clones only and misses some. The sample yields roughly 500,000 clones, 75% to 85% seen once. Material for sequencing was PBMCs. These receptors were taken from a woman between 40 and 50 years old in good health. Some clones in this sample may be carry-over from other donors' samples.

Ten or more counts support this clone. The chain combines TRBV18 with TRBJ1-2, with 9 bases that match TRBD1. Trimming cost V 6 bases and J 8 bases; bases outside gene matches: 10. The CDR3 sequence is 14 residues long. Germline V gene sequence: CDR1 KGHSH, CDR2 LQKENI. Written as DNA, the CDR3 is TGTGCCAGCTCCCCCCAACAGGGGGCGTCGGGCTACACCTTC. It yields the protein CASSPQQGASGYTF.

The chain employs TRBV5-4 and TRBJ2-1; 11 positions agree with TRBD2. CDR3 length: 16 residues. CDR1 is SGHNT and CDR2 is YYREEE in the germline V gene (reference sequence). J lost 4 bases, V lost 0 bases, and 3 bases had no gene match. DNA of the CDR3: TGTGCCAGCAGCTTGGGACTAGCGGGAAATTACAATGAGCAGTTCTTC. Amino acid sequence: CASSLGLAGNYNEQFF.

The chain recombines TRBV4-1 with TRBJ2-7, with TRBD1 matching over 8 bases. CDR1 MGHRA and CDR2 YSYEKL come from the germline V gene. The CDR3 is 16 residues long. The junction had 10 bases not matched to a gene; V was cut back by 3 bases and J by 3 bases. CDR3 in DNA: TGCGCCAGCAGCCATTCGGGGGACAGGCCCCTCTACGAGCAGTACTTC. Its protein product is CASSHSGDRPLYEQYF.

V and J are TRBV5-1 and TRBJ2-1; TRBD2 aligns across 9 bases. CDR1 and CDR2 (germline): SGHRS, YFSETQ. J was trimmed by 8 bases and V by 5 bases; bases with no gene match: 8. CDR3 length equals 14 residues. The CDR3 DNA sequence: TGCGCCAGCAGGTTAGCGGGAGAATGGGATGAGCAGTTCTTC. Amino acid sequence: CASRLAGEWDEQFF.

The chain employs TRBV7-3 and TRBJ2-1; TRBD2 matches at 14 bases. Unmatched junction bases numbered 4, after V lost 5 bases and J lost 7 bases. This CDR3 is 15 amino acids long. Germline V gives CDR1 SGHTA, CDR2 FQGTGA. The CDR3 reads CASSKGLAGVNEQFF. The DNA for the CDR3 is TGTGCCAGCAGCAAGGGACTAGCGGGAGTTAATGAGCAGTTCTTC.

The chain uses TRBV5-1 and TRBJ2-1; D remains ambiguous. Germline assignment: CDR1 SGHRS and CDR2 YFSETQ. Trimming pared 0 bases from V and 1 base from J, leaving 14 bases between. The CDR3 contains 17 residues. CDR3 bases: TGCGCCAGCAGCTTGGAGGGCCGGTTTCGATCCTACAATGAGCAGTTCTTC. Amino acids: CASSLEGRFRSYNEQFF.

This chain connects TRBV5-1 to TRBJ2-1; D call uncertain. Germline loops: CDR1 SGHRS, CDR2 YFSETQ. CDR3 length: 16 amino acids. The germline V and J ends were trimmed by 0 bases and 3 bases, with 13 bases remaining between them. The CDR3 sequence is CASSLVGDTLYNEQFF. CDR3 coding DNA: TGCGCCAGCAGCTTGGTCGGCGACACCCTCTACAATGAGCAGTTCTTC.

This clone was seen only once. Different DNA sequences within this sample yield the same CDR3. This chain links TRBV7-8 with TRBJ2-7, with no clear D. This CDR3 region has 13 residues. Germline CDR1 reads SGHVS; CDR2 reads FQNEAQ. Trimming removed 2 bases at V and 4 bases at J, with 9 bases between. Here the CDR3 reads CASSLLGSYEQYF. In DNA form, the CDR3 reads TGTGCCAGCAGCTTACTGGGTTCGTACGAGCAGTACTTC.

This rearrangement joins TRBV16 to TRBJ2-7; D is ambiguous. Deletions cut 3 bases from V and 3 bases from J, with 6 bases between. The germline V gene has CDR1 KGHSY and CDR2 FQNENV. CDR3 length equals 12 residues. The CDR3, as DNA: TGTGCCAGCAGCCAGCAAGGCTACGAGCAGTACTTC. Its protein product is CASSQQGYEQYF.

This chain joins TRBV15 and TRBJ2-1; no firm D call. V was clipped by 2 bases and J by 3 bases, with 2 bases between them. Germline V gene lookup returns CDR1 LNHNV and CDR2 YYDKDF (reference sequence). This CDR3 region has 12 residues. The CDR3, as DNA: TGTGCCACCAGCAGAAACTACAATGAGCAGTTCTTC. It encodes CATSRNYNEQFF.

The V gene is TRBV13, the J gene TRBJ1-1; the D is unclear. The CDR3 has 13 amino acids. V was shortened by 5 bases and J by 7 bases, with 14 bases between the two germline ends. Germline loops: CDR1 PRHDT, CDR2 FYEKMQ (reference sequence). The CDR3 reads CASSQAGGYEAFF. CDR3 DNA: TGTGCCAGCAGCCAAGCCGGTGGGTATGAAGCTTTCTTT.

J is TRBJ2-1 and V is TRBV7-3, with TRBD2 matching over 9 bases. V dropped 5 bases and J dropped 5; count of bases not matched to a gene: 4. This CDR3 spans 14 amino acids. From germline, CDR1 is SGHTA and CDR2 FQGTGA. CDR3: CASSVAGVNNEQFF. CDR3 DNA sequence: TGTGCCAGCAGCGTAGCGGGAGTGAACAATGAGCAGTTCTTC.

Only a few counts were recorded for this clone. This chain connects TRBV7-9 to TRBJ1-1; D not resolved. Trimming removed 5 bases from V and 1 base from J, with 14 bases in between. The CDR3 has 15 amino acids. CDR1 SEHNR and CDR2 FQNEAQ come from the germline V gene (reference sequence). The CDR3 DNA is TGTGCCAGCAGCCCAGACGGCAGAGGGAACACTGAAGCTTTCTTT. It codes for CASSPDGRGNTEAFF.

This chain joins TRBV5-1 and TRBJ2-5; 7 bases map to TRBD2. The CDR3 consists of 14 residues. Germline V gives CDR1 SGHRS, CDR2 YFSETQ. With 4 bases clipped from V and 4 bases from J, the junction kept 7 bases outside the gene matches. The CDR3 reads CASSEPSGGETQYF. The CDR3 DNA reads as TGCGCCAGCAGCGAGCCTAGCGGAGGAGAGACCCAGTACTTC.

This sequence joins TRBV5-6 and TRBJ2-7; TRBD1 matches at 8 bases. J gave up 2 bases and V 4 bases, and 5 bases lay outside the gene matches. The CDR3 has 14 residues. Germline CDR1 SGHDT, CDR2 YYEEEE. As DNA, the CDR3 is TGTGCCAGCAGCGCTCGACAGGGGACCTACGAGCAGTACTTC. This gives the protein CASSARQGTYEQYF. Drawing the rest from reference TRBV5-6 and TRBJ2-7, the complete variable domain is DAGVTQSPTHLIKTRGQQVTLRCSPKSGHDTVSWYQQALGQGPQFIFQYYEEEERQRGNFPDRFSGHQFPNYSSELNVNALLLGDSALYLCASSARQGTYEQYFGPGTRLTVT.

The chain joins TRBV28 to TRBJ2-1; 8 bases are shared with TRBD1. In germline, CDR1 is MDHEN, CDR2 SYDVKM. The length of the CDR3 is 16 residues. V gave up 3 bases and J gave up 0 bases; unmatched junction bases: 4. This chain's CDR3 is CASSLRQGSSYNEQFF. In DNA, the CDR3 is TGTGCCAGCAGTTTGCGACAGGGGAGCTCCTACAATGAGCAGTTCTTC.

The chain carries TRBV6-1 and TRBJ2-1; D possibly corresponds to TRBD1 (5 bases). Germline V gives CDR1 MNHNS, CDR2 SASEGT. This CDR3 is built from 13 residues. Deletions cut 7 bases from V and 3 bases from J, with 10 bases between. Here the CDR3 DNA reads TGTGCCAGCACCCCGACAGTCTACAATGAGCAGTTCTTC. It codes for CASTPTVYNEQFF.

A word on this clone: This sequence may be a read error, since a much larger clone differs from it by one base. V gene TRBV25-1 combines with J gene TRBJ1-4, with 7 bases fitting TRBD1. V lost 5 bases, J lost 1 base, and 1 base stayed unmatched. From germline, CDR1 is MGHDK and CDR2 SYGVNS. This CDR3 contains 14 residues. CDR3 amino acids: CASSTGVTNEKLFF. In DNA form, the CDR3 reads TGTGCCAGCAGTACAGGGGTAACTAATGAAAAACTGTTTTTT.

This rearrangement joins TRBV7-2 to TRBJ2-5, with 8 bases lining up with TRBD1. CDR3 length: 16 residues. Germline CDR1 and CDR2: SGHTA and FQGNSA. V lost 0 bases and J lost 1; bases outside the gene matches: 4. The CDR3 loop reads CASSLAYGTGQETQYF. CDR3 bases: TGTGCCAGCAGCTTAGCCTACGGGACAGGCCAAGAGACCCAGTACTTC. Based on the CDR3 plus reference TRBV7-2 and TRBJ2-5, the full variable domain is GAGVSQSPSNKVTEKGKDVELRCDPISGHTALYWYRQSLGQGLEFLIYFQGNSAPDKSGLPSDRFSAERTGGSVSTLTIQRTQQEDSAVYLCASSLAYGTGQETQYFGPGTRLLVL.

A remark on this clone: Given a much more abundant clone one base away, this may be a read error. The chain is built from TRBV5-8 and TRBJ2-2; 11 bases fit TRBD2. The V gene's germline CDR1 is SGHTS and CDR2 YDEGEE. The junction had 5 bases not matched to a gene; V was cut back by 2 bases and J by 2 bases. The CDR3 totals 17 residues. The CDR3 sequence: CASSFPTSGTNTGELFF. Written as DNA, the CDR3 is TGTGCCAGCAGCTTTCCGACTAGCGGGACCAACACCGGGGAGCTGTTTTTT.

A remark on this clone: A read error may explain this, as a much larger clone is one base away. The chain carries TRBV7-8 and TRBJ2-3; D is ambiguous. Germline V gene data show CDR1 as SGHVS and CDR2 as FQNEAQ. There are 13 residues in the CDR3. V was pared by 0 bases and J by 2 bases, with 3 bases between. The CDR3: CASSLAVTDTQYF. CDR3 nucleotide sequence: TGTGCCAGCAGCTTAGCGGTCACAGATACGCAGTATTTT.

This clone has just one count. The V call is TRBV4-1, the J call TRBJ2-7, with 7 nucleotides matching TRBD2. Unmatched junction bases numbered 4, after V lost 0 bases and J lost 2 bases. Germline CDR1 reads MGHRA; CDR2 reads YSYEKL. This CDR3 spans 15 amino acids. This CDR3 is CASSQDPSGTYEQYF. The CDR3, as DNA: TGCGCCAGCAGCCAAGATCCTAGCGGAACCTACGAGCAGTACTTC.

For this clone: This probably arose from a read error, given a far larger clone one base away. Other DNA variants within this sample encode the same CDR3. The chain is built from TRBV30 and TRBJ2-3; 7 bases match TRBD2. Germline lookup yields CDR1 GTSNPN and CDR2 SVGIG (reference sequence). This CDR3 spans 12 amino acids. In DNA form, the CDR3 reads TGTGCCTGGAGTATAGGACTAGTAGGCTCTTCTTTT. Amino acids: CAWSIGLVGSSF.

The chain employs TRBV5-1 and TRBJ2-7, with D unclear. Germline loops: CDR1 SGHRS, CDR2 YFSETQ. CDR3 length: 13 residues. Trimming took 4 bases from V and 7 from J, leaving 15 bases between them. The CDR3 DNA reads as TGCGCCAGCAGCGAAGGTCCCCTCGTGGAGCAGTACTTC. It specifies CASSEGPLVEQYF.